These 12 T cell receptor beta chains share one sample of origin, sequenced in a study of T cell responses to AZD1222 COVID-19 vaccine. Some clones are missing from TCRdb's copy, which holds only in-frame ones; the method was immunoSEQ multiplex PCR. The sample comprises 100,000 to 150,000 clones, more than 70% of which are singletons, and 1.5% to 1.7% rests with the top ten. The sample in question was peripheral blood, obtained on day 0 of AZD1222 vaccination. These TCRs come from an adult in good health.

The chain couples TRBV6-5 to TRBJ2-7, with unresolved D. Germline loops: CDR1 MNHEY, CDR2 SVGAGI. Trimming stripped 0 bases from V and 0 bases from J, with 9 bases between. The CDR3 covers 15 residues. In DNA, the CDR3 is TGTGCCAGCAGTTACTCCGCCGCGAGCTCCTACGAGCAGTACTTC. Its translation is CASSYSAASSYEQYF.

The rearrangement joins TRBV19 to TRBJ2-1, with TRBD1 identical over 7 bases. V was clipped by 10 bases and J by 0 bases; unmatched bases: 6. Germline lookup yields CDR1 LNHDA and CDR2 SQIVND (reference sequence). The CDR3 has 14 amino acids. CDR3 coding DNA: TGTGCCAAAACCGGACAGGACTCCTACAATGAGCAGTTCTTC. Protein sequence: CAKTGQDSYNEQFF. The full variable domain, in which reference TRBV19 and TRBJ2-1 provide the parts outside the CDR3, is DGGITQSPKYLFRKEGQNVTLSCEQNLNHDAMYWYRQDPGQGLRLIYYSQIVNDFQKGDIAEGYSVSREKKESFPLTVTSAQKNPTAFYLCAKTGQDSYNEQFFGPGTRLTVL.

J is TRBJ2-3 and V is TRBV28, with TRBD1 matching over 8 bases. The germline CDR1 and CDR2 sequences are MDHEN and SYDVKM. This CDR3 has 19 residues. With V trimmed by 2 bases and J by 3 bases, 16 bases remained unmatched. CDR3 loop: CASSLTKGTGLGLTDTQYF. The CDR3 DNA follows: TGTGCCAGCAGTTTAACTAAAGGGACAGGTTTGGGGTTAACAGATACGCAGTATTTT.

The chain couples TRBV9 to TRBJ2-2; perhaps TRBD1 as D (5 bases). The germline CDR1 and CDR2 sequences are SGDLS and YYNGEE. This CDR3 is built from 17 residues. Trimming left V 3 bases short and J 3 bases short, with 18 bases between. The CDR3 is CASSATSTGAYTGELFF. The CDR3 DNA is TGTGCCAGCAGCGCAACCTCTACAGGAGCTTACACCGGGGAGCTGTTTTTT.

This clone was seen only once. The V call is TRBV7-2, the J call TRBJ1-2; D is undetermined. The V gene's germline CDR1 is SGHTA and CDR2 FQGNSA. V lost 5 bases, J lost 8 bases, and 21 bases lay in between. The CDR3 totals 15 residues. The CDR3 nucleotides are TGTGCCAGCAGCCTCAGACTGGGGTTAGAATGGGGCTACACCTTC. Translation: CASSLRLGLEWGYTF.

This chain links TRBV7-2 with TRBJ1-3, with D maybe TRBD1 (5 bases). Per the germline V gene, CDR1 is SGHTA and CDR2 is FQGNSA. V shed 2 bases and J shed 0 bases, with 8 bases lying between them. The CDR3 sequence is 15 residues long. CDR3 coding DNA: TGTGCCAGCAGCTTACGACAGTCCTCTGGAAACACCATATATTTT. Protein: CASSLRQSSGNTIYF.

This clone was seen once. V and J are TRBV27 and TRBJ1-4; D ambiguous. The CDR3 is 14 residues long. V was clipped by 3 bases and J by 4 bases, with 9 bases between them. Germline loops: CDR1 MNHEY, CDR2 SMNVEV (reference sequence). CDR3 region: CASSLAAHNEKLFF. CDR3 sequence (DNA): TGTGCCAGCAGTTTGGCAGCCCATAATGAAAAACTGTTTTTT. The full variable domain, rest sourced from reference TRBV27 and TRBJ1-4, is EAQVTQNPRYLITVTGKKLTVTCSQNMNHEYMSWYRQDPGLGLRQIYYSMNVEVTDKGDVPEGYKVSRKEKRNFPLILESPSPNQTSLYFCASSLAAHNEKLFFGSGTQLSVL.

Only one count was recorded for this clone. The chain couples TRBV19 to TRBJ2-7, with D perhaps matching TRBD1 (5 bases). The V and J ends lost 10 bases and 1 base respectively, with 17 bases between them. Germline loops: CDR1 LNHDA, CDR2 SQIVND (reference sequence). This CDR3 is built from 14 residues. CDR3 bases: TGTGCCACCCGACTCCAGGGTATGTCCTACGAGCAGTACTTC. As protein: CATRLQGMSYEQYF.

V gene TRBV28 combines with J gene TRBJ1-6, with D unclear. The germline gives CDR1 MDHEN, CDR2 SYDVKM. The CDR3 runs 15 residues. The germline V and J ends were trimmed by 4 bases and 9 bases, with 16 bases remaining between them. The CDR3 DNA reads as TGTGCCAGCAGTTCCGTTGGATCCTTAAGTTCACCCCTCCACTTT. Protein sequence: CASSSVGSLSSPLHF.

This chain uses TRBV19 with TRBJ1-1; 8 bases align to TRBD1. Germline CDR1 LNHDA, CDR2 SQIVND (reference sequence). The CDR3 has 13 residues. The V gene end was trimmed by 7 bases and the J gene end by 1 base; junction bases not matched to a gene: 2. CDR3 in DNA: TGTGCCAGTAACGACAGGGGGAACACTGAAGCTTTCTTT. Translating gives CASNDRGNTEAFF.

This clone was seen once. This chain joins TRBV5-6 and TRBJ1-1, with D uncertain. Germline V gives CDR1 SGHDT, CDR2 YYEEEE. Trimming left V 0 bases short and J 4 bases short, with 10 bases between. The CDR3 has 14 amino acids. CDR3 nucleotide sequence: TGTGCCAGCAGCTTGGACCGGTGGCCCACTGAAGCTTTCTTT. Amino acid sequence: CASSLDRWPTEAFF.

This chain joins TRBV6-5 and TRBJ2-1; D remains unclear. V was pared by 0 bases and J by 6 bases, with 6 bases between. This CDR3 comprises 13 residues. CDR1 and CDR2 (germline): MNHEY, SVGAGI. In nucleotides, the CDR3 is TGTGCCAGCAGTTACTCGTATTCCAATGAGCAGTTCTTC. It is translated as CASSYSYSNEQFF.